This T cell receptor beta chain came from a study of tumor T cells in aggressive B-cell lymphoma. Trimming removed 4 bases at V and 5 bases at J, with 11 bases between. Germline V gene data show CDR1 as SNHLY and CDR2 as FYNNEI. The CDR3 loop spans 13 amino acids. Sequencing was performed with immunoSEQ multiplex PCR; in TCRdb, only in-frame clones are kept and a portion is missing. The table has around 1,900 clones, roughly three quarters seen once. The receptor comes from an adult with diffuse large B cell lymphoma. Sequencing used tumor tissue. The chain joins TRBV2 to TRBJ2-5; D might be TRBD1 (6 bases). CDR3 DNA sequence: TGTGCCAGCAGTGGGACAGAGTGGGAGACCCAGTACTTC. Amino acids: CASSGTEWETQYF.